This is a list of T cell receptor beta chains from one sample in a study of blood T cells in healthy people across ages. TCRdb reprocessed the 5' RACE reads with MiXCR, giving one entry per CDR3 protein. The sample consists of approximately 1.5 million distinct CDR3 sequences, less than 45% of them appearing once. The sequencing sample was made of blood. The receptor source for this set is a woman aged 18-29 years in good health. CDR3s include the opening cysteine and the closing phenylalanine or tryptophan. A D gene is named only where the DNA matches it firmly. A clone size is listed for some rows: how often the clone was seen (once, few, many), or a class if it is expanded.

V gene: TRBV18
D gene: -
J gene: TRBJ2-7
clone size: few
CDR3 length: 17
CDR3 DNA: TGTGCCAGCTCACAGGGGATGGGAGGGACAGAAAGCTACGAGCAGTACTTC
CDR3 protein: CASSQGMGGTESYEQYF

V gene: TRBV29-1
D gene: -
J gene: TRBJ2-3
clone size: -
CDR3 length: 12
CDR3 DNA: TGCAGCGTTAATGAATTCACAGATACGCAGTATTTT
CDR3 protein: CSVNEFTDTQYF

V gene: TRBV10-2
D gene: TRBD1
J gene: TRBJ2-7
clone size: -
CDR3 length: 19
CDR3 DNA: TGCGCCATCAAAAGCCGGGACAGGGCTTCACGGGGGTCCTACAATGAGCAGTACTTC
CDR3 protein: CAIKSRDRASRGSYNEQYF

V gene: TRBV10-3
D gene: -
J gene: TRBJ2-7
clone size: few
CDR3 length: 14
CDR3 DNA: TGTGCCATCACCCGGAGTTCCCTTTCCTACGAGCAGTACTTC
CDR3 protein: CAITRSSLSYEQYF

V gene: TRBV25-1
D gene: TRBD2
J gene: TRBJ2-1
clone size: -
CDR3 length: 19
CDR3 DNA: TGTGCCAGCAGTGGGGGGACTAGCCCCAACATTGAATCCTACAATGAGCAGTTCTTC
CDR3 protein: CASSGGTSPNIESYNEQFF

V gene: TRBV3-1
D gene: TRBD2
J gene: TRBJ2-3
clone size: -
CDR3 length: 14
CDR3 DNA: TGTGCCAGCAGCCGGACTAGAGTCAGAGATACGCAGTATTTT
CDR3 protein: CASSRTRVRDTQYF

V gene: TRBV7-2
D gene: TRBD1
J gene: TRBJ2-7
clone size: once
CDR3 length: 15
CDR3 DNA: TGTGCCAGCAGCGACCAGACAGGGGGTTTCTACGAGCAGTACTTC
CDR3 protein: CASSDQTGGFYEQYF

V gene: TRBV6-6
D gene: -
J gene: TRBJ1-2
clone size: -
CDR3 length: 14
CDR3 DNA: TGTGCCAGCAGTTACAGGGGAGAGGGCTATGGCTACACCTTC
CDR3 protein: CASSYRGEGYGYTF

V gene: TRBV4-2
D gene: -
J gene: TRBJ2-3
clone size: -
CDR3 length: 15
CDR3 DNA: TGTGCCAGCAGCCCATCGGGGGAAGCCCCAGATACGCAGTATTTT
CDR3 protein: CASSPSGEAPDTQYF

V gene: TRBV20-1
D gene: -
J gene: TRBJ2-3
clone size: -
CDR3 length: 15
CDR3 DNA: TGCAGTGCTTGCCATAGGGGTTTTGACACAGATACGCAGTATTTT
CDR3 protein: CSACHRGFDTDTQYF

V gene: TRBV5-1
D gene: -
J gene: TRBJ1-2
clone size: -
CDR3 length: 15
CDR3 DNA: TGCGCCAGCAGCGAAGGACAGCAGCCTAACTATGGCCACACCTTC
CDR3 protein: CASSEGQQPNYGHTF

V gene: TRBV9
D gene: TRBD2
J gene: TRBJ2-5
clone size: -
CDR3 length: 15
CDR3 DNA: TGTGCCAGCAGCAGGACTAGCTTAACACAAGAGACCCAGTACTTC
CDR3 protein: CASSRTSLTQETQYF

V gene: TRBV14
D gene: TRBD2
J gene: TRBJ2-1
clone size: -
CDR3 length: 18
CDR3 DNA: TGTGCCAGCAGCCGCCTCTTACTAGCGGGAGTTCCCCACAATGAGCAGTTCTTC
CDR3 protein: CASSRLLLAGVPHNEQFF

V gene: TRBV12-3/TRBV12-4
D gene: -
J gene: TRBJ1-5
clone size: -
CDR3 length: 16
CDR3 DNA: TGTGCCAGCAGTCTATCCGGGACGGGGGAGAATCAGCCCCAGCATTTT
CDR3 protein: CASSLSGTGENQPQHF

V gene: TRBV7-2
D gene: TRBD2
J gene: TRBJ2-3
clone size: -
CDR3 length: 15
CDR3 DNA: TGTGCCAGCAGCTTACCCGCGGGAGCAGTAGATACGCAGTATTTT
CDR3 protein: CASSLPAGAVDTQYF

V gene: TRBV29-1
D gene: -
J gene: TRBJ2-1
clone size: few
CDR3 length: 15
CDR3 DNA: TGCAGCGTTGAAGATCTTTGGTCTAGGGACAATGAGCAGTTCTTC
CDR3 protein: CSVEDLWSRDNEQFF

V gene: TRBV29-1
D gene: -
J gene: TRBJ2-1
clone size: -
CDR3 length: 13
CDR3 DNA: TGCAGCGTTGATAGGGGTCTGAGCAATAAGCAGTTCTTC
CDR3 protein: CSVDRGLSNKQFF

V gene: TRBV7-9
D gene: TRBD1
J gene: TRBJ1-1
clone size: -
CDR3 length: 15
CDR3 DNA: TGTGCCAGCAGCAGTGGCCCGGACAGGGTTCCTGAAGCTTTCTTT
CDR3 protein: CASSSGPDRVPEAFF

V gene: TRBV7-2
D gene: TRBD2
J gene: TRBJ2-7
clone size: -
CDR3 length: 15
CDR3 DNA: TGTGCCAGCAGCTTAGTGGGACTAACTGGCTACGAGCAGTACTTC
CDR3 protein: CASSLVGLTGYEQYF

V gene: TRBV10-3
D gene: -
J gene: TRBJ1-4
clone size: -
CDR3 length: 14
CDR3 DNA: TGTGCCATCAGTGAGGGCCGGGCGCAGGAAAAACTGTTTTTT
CDR3 protein: CAISEGRAQEKLFF

V gene: TRBV20-1
D gene: -
J gene: TRBJ1-1
clone size: few
CDR3 length: 12
CDR3 DNA: TGCAGTGCTACGAGGGTAATCACTGAAGCTTTCTTT
CDR3 protein: CSATRVITEAFF

V gene: TRBV6-5
D gene: TRBD1
J gene: TRBJ1-1
clone size: few
CDR3 length: 14
CDR3 DNA: TGTGCCAGCAATCGACAGGGCTTGGGCACTGAAGCTTTCTTT
CDR3 protein: CASNRQGLGTEAFF

V gene: TRBV6-2/TRBV6-3
D gene: -
J gene: TRBJ2-3
clone size: -
CDR3 length: 15
CDR3 DNA: TGTGCCAGCACCTCTCCAATTCAAACTTGGGATACGCAGTATTTT
CDR3 protein: CASTSPIQTWDTQYF

V gene: TRBV7-9
D gene: TRBD1
J gene: TRBJ1-4
clone size: few
CDR3 length: 14
CDR3 DNA: TGTGCCAGCAGCCTTAGTGGGACAGCGGAAAAACTGTTTTTT
CDR3 protein: CASSLSGTAEKLFF

V gene: TRBV7-9
D gene: TRBD2
J gene: TRBJ2-1
clone size: -
CDR3 length: 19
CDR3 DNA: TGTGCCAGCAGCTTGGGTCGGACTAGCGTGTCGTTCCCTAATAATGAGCAGTTCTTC
CDR3 protein: CASSLGRTSVSFPNNEQFF

V gene: TRBV27
D gene: -
J gene: TRBJ2-1
clone size: -
CDR3 length: 14
CDR3 DNA: TGTGCCAGCAGGATCGATTCAGGGGTCGGCGAGCAGTTCTTC
CDR3 protein: CASRIDSGVGEQFF

V gene: TRBV5-1
D gene: -
J gene: TRBJ2-5
clone size: -
CDR3 length: 16
CDR3 DNA: TGCGCCATCAGCTTCGGAAGGGGCACAATTCAAGAGACCCAGTACTTC
CDR3 protein: CAISFGRGTIQETQYF

V gene: TRBV20-1
D gene: TRBD2
J gene: TRBJ2-1
clone size: -
CDR3 length: 17
CDR3 DNA: TGCAGTGCCAAACTCCCGGGACTAGCGAAATCCTACAATGAGCAGTTCTTC
CDR3 protein: CSAKLPGLAKSYNEQFF

V gene: TRBV5-5
D gene: TRBD2
J gene: TRBJ2-3
clone size: -
CDR3 length: 16
CDR3 DNA: TGTGCCAGCAGCCCGCGACTAGCGGAACACACAGATACGCAGTATTTT
CDR3 protein: CASSPRLAEHTDTQYF

V gene: TRBV7-9
D gene: TRBD1
J gene: TRBJ1-1
clone size: once
CDR3 length: 14
CDR3 DNA: TGTGCCAGTGTCTTCGGGACAGGGAACACTGAAGCTTTCTTT
CDR3 protein: CASVFGTGNTEAFF

V gene: TRBV20-1
D gene: TRBD1
J gene: TRBJ1-2
clone size: -
CDR3 length: 14
CDR3 DNA: TGCAGTGCTATTAGTGTCAGGGGGGCCTATGGCTACACCTTC
CDR3 protein: CSAISVRGAYGYTF

V gene: TRBV3-1
D gene: -
J gene: TRBJ2-7
clone size: -
CDR3 length: 14
CDR3 DNA: TGTGCCAGCAGCCAAGATCTTCACATCTACGAGCAGTACTTC
CDR3 protein: CASSQDLHIYEQYF

V gene: TRBV20-1
D gene: -
J gene: TRBJ1-2
clone size: -
CDR3 length: 14
CDR3 DNA: TGCAGTGCTAGAGATCGGAGGCAGGGAGATGGCTACACCTTC
CDR3 protein: CSARDRRQGDGYTF

V gene: TRBV20-1
D gene: -
J gene: TRBJ1-6
clone size: -
CDR3 length: 14
CDR3 DNA: TGCAGTGCTGGGTCCGGGACAACTAATTCACCCCTCCACTTT
CDR3 protein: CSAGSGTTNSPLHF

V gene: TRBV9
D gene: TRBD2
J gene: TRBJ2-5
clone size: -
CDR3 length: 15
CDR3 DNA: TGTGCCAGCAGCCCCAGTAGCGGGAGGGCCGATGAGCAGTACTTC
CDR3 protein: CASSPSSGRADEQYF

V gene: TRBV30
D gene: -
J gene: TRBJ1-1
clone size: -
CDR3 length: 11
CDR3 DNA: TGTGCCTGGAGTATGAACACTGAAGCTTTCTTT
CDR3 protein: CAWSMNTEAFF

V gene: TRBV4-2
D gene: TRBD2
J gene: TRBJ2-1
clone size: once
CDR3 length: 16
CDR3 DNA: TGTGCCAGCAGCCAAAAAAGCGGGGGGGGCCTCAATGAGCAGTTCTTC
CDR3 protein: CASSQKSGGGLNEQFF

V gene: TRBV12-3/TRBV12-4
D gene: -
J gene: TRBJ2-2
clone size: few
CDR3 length: 15
CDR3 DNA: TGTGCCAGCAGTCTCAGGACGGAAAACACCGGGGAGCTGTTTTTT
CDR3 protein: CASSLRTENTGELFF

V gene: TRBV29-1
D gene: TRBD2
J gene: TRBJ2-7
clone size: once
CDR3 length: 17
CDR3 DNA: TGCAGCGTTGAAGGCCCCGGGACTAGCAGTCCAGAAGAGATCCAGTACTTC
CDR3 protein: CSVEGPGTSSPEEIQYF

V gene: TRBV2
D gene: -
J gene: TRBJ2-1
clone size: once
CDR3 length: 15
CDR3 DNA: TGTGCCAGCAGAGAGGCCGGGACCGCTAACAATGAGCAGTTCTTC
CDR3 protein: CASREAGTANNEQFF

V gene: TRBV20-1
D gene: -
J gene: TRBJ2-7
clone size: few
CDR3 length: 15
CDR3 DNA: TGCAGTGCTAGAGATTCGGTAGAGGGCTACAATGAGCAGTACTTC
CDR3 protein: CSARDSVEGYNEQYF

V gene: TRBV25-1
D gene: -
J gene: TRBJ2-1
clone size: few
CDR3 length: 12
CDR3 DNA: TGTGCCAGCAGTGGGACAGTCAATGAGCAGTTCTTC
CDR3 protein: CASSGTVNEQFF

V gene: TRBV25-1
D gene: -
J gene: TRBJ2-5
clone size: -
CDR3 length: 12
CDR3 DNA: TGTGCCAGCAGTTTGACGCCCGCGACCCAGTACTTC
CDR3 protein: CASSLTPATQYF

V gene: TRBV7-9
D gene: -
J gene: TRBJ2-7
clone size: -
CDR3 length: 12
CDR3 DNA: TGTGCCAGCAGGGCCAGTAACAACGAGCAGTACTTC
CDR3 protein: CASRASNNEQYF

V gene: TRBV21-1
D gene: -
J gene: TRBJ1-1
clone size: -
CDR3 length: 13
CDR3 DNA: TGTGCCAGCTCGAAGAGTATGAACACTGAATCTTTCTTT
CDR3 protein: CASSKSMNTESFF

V gene: TRBV13
D gene: TRBD1
J gene: TRBJ2-5
clone size: -
CDR3 length: 15
CDR3 DNA: TGTGCCAGCAGCTTAGGAGGGACAGGGTCCTACGAGCAGAACTTC
CDR3 protein: CASSLGGTGSYEQNF

V gene: TRBV4-1
D gene: -
J gene: TRBJ1-2
clone size: -
CDR3 length: 14
CDR3 DNA: TGCGCCAGCACCGCTCTGGACGGAAGCGGTGGCTACACCTTC
CDR3 protein: CASTALDGSGGYTF

V gene: TRBV5-1
D gene: -
J gene: TRBJ2-5
clone size: -
CDR3 length: 13
CDR3 DNA: TGCGCCAGCAGCTTTGGGAACTCAGAGACCCAGTACTTC
CDR3 protein: CASSFGNSETQYF

V gene: TRBV29-1
D gene: -
J gene: TRBJ1-1
clone size: -
CDR3 length: 12
CDR3 DNA: TGCAGCGTTTTAATGGGACGGGGTGAAGCTTTCTTT
CDR3 protein: CSVLMGRGEAFF

V gene: TRBV15
D gene: -
J gene: TRBJ2-1
clone size: -
CDR3 length: 14
CDR3 DNA: TGTGCCACCAGCAGAGATCGGTTAGGTAATGAGCAGTTCTTC
CDR3 protein: CATSRDRLGNEQFF

V gene: TRBV19
D gene: -
J gene: TRBJ2-3
clone size: -
CDR3 length: 11
CDR3 DNA: TGTGCCAGAGGGACGGTAGATACGCAGTATTTT
CDR3 protein: CARGTVDTQYF

V gene: TRBV3-1
D gene: TRBD2
J gene: TRBJ2-3
clone size: -
CDR3 length: 16
CDR3 DNA: TGTGCCAGCACCCAAAGACTAGCGGGAGGAGGCGATACGCAGTATTTT
CDR3 protein: CASTQRLAGGGDTQYF

V gene: TRBV6-5
D gene: -
J gene: TRBJ2-1
clone size: -
CDR3 length: 15
CDR3 DNA: TGTGCCAGCAGCCTTTACAGGGGGGGGTCCAATGAGCAGTTCTTC
CDR3 protein: CASSLYRGGSNEQFF